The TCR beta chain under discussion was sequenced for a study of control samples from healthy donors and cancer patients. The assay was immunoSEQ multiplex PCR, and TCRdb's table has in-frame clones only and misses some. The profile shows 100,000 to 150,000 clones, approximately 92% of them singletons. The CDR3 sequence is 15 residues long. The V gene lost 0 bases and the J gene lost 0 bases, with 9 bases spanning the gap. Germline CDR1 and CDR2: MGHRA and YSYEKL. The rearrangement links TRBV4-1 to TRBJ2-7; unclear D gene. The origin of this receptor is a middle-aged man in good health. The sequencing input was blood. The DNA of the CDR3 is TGCGCCAGCAGCCAAGATTTCTATAGCTCCTACGAGCAGTACTTC. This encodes CASSQDFYSSYEQYF.